This T cell receptor (beta chain) was sequenced during a study of human T cells and chemical hapten exposure. Trimming stripped 2 bases from V and 4 bases from J, with 9 bases between. Germline V lookup: CDR1 MDHEN, CDR2 SYDVKM. There are 14 residues in the CDR3. Each CDR3 protein gets one entry after TCRdb re-called the RACE reads with MiXCR. The table includes some 52,000 distinct CDR3 sequences, about 10% detected once. The sample's time point: patch test 3, about 24 weeks after DPC sensitization. Sample treatment: therapeutic diphenylcyclopropenone sensitization with weekly scalp DPC. Only a few counts were recorded for this clonotype.

Sequenced here: whole blood, sampled in connection with sensitization to the hapten diphenylcyclopropenone (DPC). The TCR sequence derives from a middle-aged woman with alopecia areata. Some clones in this sample may be carry-over from other donors' samples. The chain is built from TRBV28 and TRBJ1-5; D is uncertain. The CDR3 nucleotides are TGTGCCAGCAGTTTAGGGCAGAGAAATCAGCCCCAGCATTTT. Translated, it gives CASSLGQRNQPQHF.